This passage covers 24 T cell receptor beta chains from one sample sequenced in a study of cytomegalovirus exposure and HLA in healthy donors. 60 Vbeta and 13 Jbeta primers were used in PCR. The table came from immunoSEQ multiplex PCR; TCRdb's copy has only in-frame clones and leaves some out. The sample contains 150,000 to 200,000 clones, roughly 87% of which appear only once. Sequencing was carried out using PBMCs. The receptors here all came from a man aged 50-59 years in good health and CMV-seropositive.

J is TRBJ2-3 and V is TRBV5-1; perhaps TRBD2 as D (6 bases). The CDR3 has 15 amino acids. Germline loops: CDR1 SGHRS, CDR2 YFSETQ. V shed 6 bases and J shed 0 bases, with 14 bases lying between them. For the CDR3, the DNA is TGCGCCAGCAAAGTTGCTCTAGCGAGCACAGATACGCAGTATTTT. Protein product: CASKVALASTDTQYF.

The V gene is TRBV4-1, the J gene TRBJ2-1, with 11 bases fitting TRBD2. This CDR3 is built from 17 residues. From germline, CDR1 is MGHRA and CDR2 YSYEKL. With 0 bases clipped from V and 4 bases from J, the junction kept 5 bases outside the gene matches. In DNA form, the CDR3 reads TGCGCCAGCAGCCAAGATCGGACTAGCGGGCTTTACAATGAGCAGTTCTTC. This translates into CASSQDRTSGLYNEQFF.

This chain uses TRBV2 with TRBJ1-1; TRBD1 agrees at 9 bases. Germline V CDR1 and CDR2: SNHLY, FYNNEI. Trimming at V came to 1 base and at J to 1 base, leaving 1 base not matched to a gene. The CDR3 spans 15 residues. The CDR3 DNA sequence: TGTGCCAGCAGTGAAGACAGGGGGCGGAACACTGAAGCTTTCTTT. Amino acid sequence: CASSEDRGRNTEAFF.

V gene TRBV10-3 combines with J gene TRBJ2-5, with 8 bases aligning to TRBD1. The J call may be incorrect, as the DNA end agrees better with TRBJ2-7. The CDR3 is made up of 14 amino acids. The germline gives CDR1 ENHRY, CDR2 SYGVKD. The CDR3 coding sequence is TGTGCCATCAATGCCGGGACAGGCGGCTACGAGCAGTACTTC. Residues: CAINAGTGGYEQYF.

The rearrangement uses TRBV15 and TRBJ2-5; 7 positions agree with TRBD1. J gave up 0 bases and V 3 bases, and 10 bases lay outside the gene matches. CDR1 is LNHNV and CDR2 is YYDKDF in the germline V gene (reference sequence). The CDR3 has 17 amino acids. The CDR3 nucleotides read TGTGCCACCAGCAGCCCGACAGGGCAGCTGTACCAAGAGACCCAGTACTTC. Its protein product is CATSSPTGQLYQETQYF. Full variable domain (rest looked up from reference TRBV15 and TRBJ2-5): DAMVIQNPRYQVTQFGKPVTLSCSQTLNHNVMYWYQQKSSQAPKLLFHYYDKDFNNEADTPDNFQSRRPNTSFCFLDIRSPGLGDTAMYLCATSSPTGQLYQETQYFGPGTRLLVL.

This clone was seen only once. The J gene is TRBJ2-1, the V gene TRBV4-3; 10 nucleotides line up with TRBD2. V was clipped by 3 bases and J by 4 bases; unmatched bases: 9. The CDR3 consists of 17 residues. Looked up from germline, CDR1 is LGHNA and CDR2 is YSLEER. CDR3 loop: CASSHAPSGGAYNEQFF. CDR3 sequence (DNA): TGCGCCAGCAGCCACGCCCCAAGCGGGGGGGCTTACAATGAGCAGTTCTTC.

The V and J genes are TRBV5-6 and TRBJ1-4; 8 positions agree with TRBD1. V lost 5 bases, J lost 3 bases, and 6 bases stayed unmatched. The CDR3 extends over 15 amino acids. Germline V gives CDR1 SGHDT, CDR2 YYEEEE. The CDR3 sequence is CASRTQGAPNEKLFF. The CDR3, as DNA: TGTGCCAGCAGGACCCAGGGGGCTCCTAATGAAAAACTGTTTTTT.

V usage is TRBV5-4 and J usage is TRBJ1-5; D is possibly TRBD1 (6 bases). Germline lookup yields CDR1 SGHNT and CDR2 YYREEE (reference sequence). The germline V and J ends were trimmed by 0 bases and 6 bases, with 13 bases remaining between them. This CDR3 contains 15 residues. The CDR3 sequence: CASSLAPGESQPQHF. The CDR3 DNA is TGTGCCAGCAGCTTGGCCCCAGGGGAGAGTCAGCCCCAGCATTTT.

V is TRBV6-1 and J is TRBJ2-5; 9 bases agree with TRBD2. The J call may be mistaken, given a closer DNA end match to TRBJ2-7. The CDR3 totals 13 residues. Germline CDR1 reads MNHNS; CDR2 reads SASEGT. The CDR3 loop is CATSSSGTGEQYF. CDR3 DNA: TGTGCCACCAGCTCTAGCGGGACCGGCGAGCAGTACTTC.

J is TRBJ2-3 and V is TRBV5-1; D not certain. Trimming removed 5 bases from V and 2 bases from J, with 9 bases in between. The CDR3 extends over 13 amino acids. CDR1 and CDR2 (germline): SGHRS, YFSETQ. This CDR3 reads CASRAPDTDTQYF. CDR3 in DNA: TGCGCCAGCAGGGCTCCTGACACAGATACGCAGTATTTT.

V is TRBV27 and J is TRBJ2-5, with a tentative D call TRBD1 (5 bases). Trimming pared 5 bases from V and 1 base from J, leaving 14 bases between. The CDR3 consists of 15 residues. CDR1 and CDR2 from the germline V gene are MNHEY and SMNVEV (reference sequence). The CDR3, as DNA: TGTGCCAGCAGTCGCGGACAACTACCCCAAGAGACCCAGTACTTC. It yields the protein CASSRGQLPQETQYF.

The V gene is TRBV2, the J gene TRBJ1-5; 9 bases line up with TRBD1. CDR1 is SNHLY, CDR2 FYNNEI, per germline. V was clipped by 4 bases and J by 4 bases; unmatched bases: 5. CDR3 length: 15 amino acids. DNA for the CDR3: TGTGCCAGCAGTGCCGAAGGACAGGGGAATCAGCCCCAGCATTTT. Translation gives CASSAEGQGNQPQHF.

The chain employs TRBV13 and TRBJ2-5; 12 positions agree with TRBD2. From germline, CDR1 is PRHDT and CDR2 FYEKMQ (reference sequence). V lost 4 bases, J lost 10 bases, and 4 bases stayed unmatched. This CDR3 is built from 13 residues. The CDR3 is CASSWTSGDDQYF. In DNA form, the CDR3 reads TGTGCCAGCAGCTGGACTAGCGGGGACGACCAGTACTTC.

This CDR3 is CASLQTGNTIYF. CDR3 coding DNA: TGTGCCAGCCTCCAGACTGGAAACACCATATATTTT. This chain joins TRBV6-6 and TRBJ1-3; D uncertain. The CDR3 sequence is 12 residues long. Deletions cut 8 bases from V and 2 bases from J, with 7 bases between. Germline lookup yields CDR1 MNHNY and CDR2 SVGAGI (reference sequence).

The chain couples TRBV19 to TRBJ2-2; 12 bases are a match to TRBD1. The V and J ends lost 7 bases and 5 bases, in that order; junction bases with no gene match: 11. Germline V gene sequence: CDR1 LNHDA, CDR2 SQIVND (reference sequence). This CDR3 spans 17 amino acids. CDR3 bases: TGTGCCAGTAAATACCGGGACAGGGGGCAAGGTACCGGGGAGCTGTTTTTT. Its translation is CASKYRDRGQGTGELFF.

The chain couples TRBV2 to TRBJ1-1; D perhaps matches TRBD1 (6 bases). V lost 3 bases to trimming and J lost 0 bases, with 14 bases between them. Germline V gene sequence: CDR1 SNHLY, CDR2 FYNNEI. The CDR3 loop spans 16 amino acids. The CDR3 DNA reads as TGTGCCAGCAGTGATCAGCAGGGGTACATGAACACTGAAGCTTTCTTT. As protein: CASSDQQGYMNTEAFF. The full variable domain, its missing parts supplied by reference TRBV2 and TRBJ1-1, is EPEVTQTPSHQVTQMGQEVILRCVPISNHLYFYWYRQILGQKVEFLVSFYNNEISEKSEIFDDQFSVERPDGSNFTLKIRSTKLEDSAMYFCASSDQQGYMNTEAFFGQGTRLTVV.

The V and J genes are TRBV7-9 and TRBJ1-4; 11 nucleotides agree with TRBD1. V shed 0 bases and J 5 bases; nucleotides not matched to a gene: 11. Looked up from germline, CDR1 is SEHNR and CDR2 is FQNEAQ (reference sequence). This CDR3 is 19 amino acids long. The CDR3 DNA reads TGTGCCAGCAGCTTAGCGAGTCGGGACAGGGGGTCGACCAATGAAAAACTGTTTTTT. This encodes CASSLASRDRGSTNEKLFF.

The chain recombines TRBV10-3 with TRBJ2-5; tentatively, D is TRBD1 (7 bases). Matching the DNA end better, TRBJ2-7 makes the J call doubtful. The CDR3 loop spans 14 amino acids. Germline loops: CDR1 ENHRY, CDR2 SYGVKD. The CDR3 DNA reads TGTGCCATCAGCACGCCTCACAGGGGAGGCGAGCAGTACTTC. Its protein product is CAISTPHRGGEQYF.

Notes on this clone: Other DNA sequences in the sample encode the same CDR3. The chain combines TRBV7-9 with TRBJ2-3; 8 positions agree with TRBD2. The trim removed 2 bases at V and 2 bases at J, leaving 3 bases unmatched. Germline V gives CDR1 SEHNR, CDR2 FQNEAQ (reference sequence). This CDR3 has 15 amino acids. DNA of the CDR3: TGTGCCAGCAGCTTACGGGGGGGATACACAGATACGCAGTATTTT. Translating it yields CASSLRGGYTDTQYF.

The rearrangement joins TRBV10-1 to TRBJ2-2; D gene uncertain. The V gene's germline CDR1 is WNHNN and CDR2 SYGVQD (reference sequence). This CDR3 region has 13 residues. Trimming stripped 0 bases from V and 8 bases from J, with 7 bases between. CDR3 DNA sequence: TGCGCCAGCAGTGAGTCGAGCTCAGGGGAGCTGTTTTTT. Translating gives CASSESSSGELFF.

This rearrangement joins TRBV28 to TRBJ2-3; perhaps TRBD2 as D (5 bases). Germline-derived CDR1 and CDR2 are MDHEN and SYDVKM. Trimming cost V 2 bases and J 0 bases, with 18 bases left between them. The CDR3 runs 18 residues. CDR3 nucleotides: TGTGCCAGCAGTTTAGCCCCCCCGGGAAGGGCTAGCACAGATACGCAGTATTTT. Its translation is CASSLAPPGRASTDTQYF. Based on the CDR3 plus reference TRBV28 and TRBJ2-3, the full variable domain is DVKVTQSSRYLVKRTGEKVFLECVQDMDHENMFWYRQDPGLGLRLIYFSYDVKMKEKGDIPEGYSVSREKKERFSLILESASTNQTSMYLCASSLAPPGRASTDTQYFGPGTRLTVL.

The chain links TRBV5-4 to TRBJ1-1, with D possibly matching TRBD1 (6 bases). CDR1 and CDR2 from the germline V gene are SGHNT and YYREEE (reference sequence). The CDR3 has 15 residues. V was pared by 2 bases and J by 1 base, with 12 bases between. The CDR3 loop is CASSFNRVSNTEAFF. In nucleotides, the CDR3 is TGTGCCAGCAGCTTTAACAGGGTCTCGAACACTGAAGCTTTCTTT.

The chain has TRBV6-5 and TRBJ2-5; D ambiguous. Trimming stripped 6 bases from V and 3 bases from J, with 8 bases between. Per germline, CDR1 MNHEY and CDR2 SVGAGI. CDR3 length: 12 amino acids. The CDR3: CASSPNKETQYF. CDR3 DNA: TGTGCCAGCAGCCCAAACAAAGAGACCCAGTACTTC.

This chain uses TRBV18 with TRBJ2-7; 8 bases agree with TRBD2. Trimming cost V 4 bases and J 1 base; bases outside gene matches: 6. The CDR3 length is 15 residues. Germline-derived CDR1 and CDR2 are KGHSH and LQKENI. The CDR3 protein is CASSLKRERSYEQYF. In DNA, the CDR3 is TGTGCCAGCTCACTAAAGCGGGAGCGGTCCTACGAGCAGTACTTC.